These 15 T cell receptor beta chains came from one sample sequenced in a study of breast tumors, draining lymph nodes, adjacent tissues. TCRdb redid the calling of the multiplex PCR reads with MiXCR, one entry per CDR3 protein. The profile covers 50,000 to 55,000 distinct CDR3 sequences, with roughly 41% appearing a single time and approximately 10% taken by the ten largest. Source material: breast tumor tissue. These receptors were collected from a female donor with breast cancer. Some clones in this sample may be carry-over from other donors' samples.

Concerning this clonotype itself: A single base separates this from a much larger clone, so it may be a read error. The CDR3 is CASRPGGPRGEKLFF. The DNA for the CDR3 is TGTGCCAGCCGTCCAGGGGGGCCGCGGGGTGAAAAACTGTTTTTT. The chain is built from TRBV6-5 and TRBJ1-4, with TRBD1 matching over 7 bases. The trim removed 8 bases at V and 7 bases at J, leaving 13 bases unmatched. Germline assignment: CDR1 MNHEY and CDR2 SVGAGI. This CDR3 spans 15 amino acids.

This clonotype was seen ten or more times. V gene TRBV7-2 combines with J gene TRBJ2-1; 11 positions match TRBD2. The V gene end was trimmed by 1 base and the J gene end by 8 bases; junction bases not matched to a gene: 4. CDR1 SGHTA and CDR2 FQGNSA come from the germline V gene. The CDR3 sequence is 15 residues long. The CDR3 DNA is TGTGCCAGCAGCTTAGTAGCGGGAGGGCCCGATGAGCAGTTCTTC. Amino acids: CASSLVAGGPDEQFF.

This clonotype was recorded a few times. A read error may explain this, as a much larger clone is one base away. The rearrangement joins TRBV11-2 to TRBJ2-2; 9 positions match TRBD2. The CDR3 runs 15 residues. Germline V gives CDR1 SGHAT, CDR2 FQNNGV. V lost 2 bases and J lost 4; bases outside the gene matches: 2. The CDR3 bases are TGTGCCAGCAGCTTACCTAGCGGGACCACCGGGGAGCTGTTTTTT. Encoded protein: CASSLPSGTTGELFF.

To note about this clonotype: The missing conserved phenylalanine or tryptophan at the end of this CDR3 makes a read error likely. V and J are TRBV7-2 and TRBJ1-1; 8 positions match TRBD1. The CDR3 is made up of 14 amino acids. CDR1 is SGHTA and CDR2 is FQGNSA in the germline V gene. The V segment lost 6 bases and the J segment 2 bases; nucleotides outside the gene matches: 5. CDR3 protein: CASRTDRVNTEAFS. The CDR3 DNA sequence: TGTGCCAGCAGGACGGACAGGGTTAACACTGAAGCTTTCTCT.

On this clonotype itself: In this CDR3 the conserved last residue, phenylalanine or tryptophan, is missing, so a read error is likely. This sequence joins TRBV24-1 and TRBJ1-2, with 7 bases aligning to TRBD1. Germline V CDR1 and CDR2: KGHDR, SFDVKD. V was clipped by 3 bases and J by 10 bases; unmatched bases: 13. This CDR3 spans 15 amino acids. In DNA, the CDR3 is TGTGCCACCAGTGATGAAACGACAGGGAGATTTGCCTACACCTCC. The encoded protein is CATSDETTGRFAYTS.

Concerning this clonotype: A much larger clone lies a single base off, so this may be a read error. The V gene is TRBV5-8, the J gene TRBJ1-5; tentatively, D is TRBD1 (5 bases). CDR3 length: 13 residues. Germline V gene sequence: CDR1 SGHTS, CDR2 YDEGEE. The V end lost 1 base, the J end lost 6 bases, and 8 bases lay between the germline ends. As DNA, the CDR3 is TGTGCCAGCAGCTTGACCAGGGCTCAGCCCCAGCATTTT. Its protein is CASSLTRAQPQHF.

The V gene is TRBV11-3, the J gene TRBJ2-2; the D is unclear. The CDR3 runs to 13 residues. The V and J ends lost 1 base and 5 bases respectively, with 5 bases between them. Germline-derived CDR1 and CDR2 are SGHNT and YENEEA. The CDR3 loop is CASSLVSTGELFF. Here the CDR3 DNA reads TGTGCCAGCAGCTTAGTCAGTACCGGGGAGCTGTTTTTT.

This clonotype was detected many times. The chain links TRBV6-1 to TRBJ1-4; 7 bases match TRBD1. The V segment lost 7 bases and the J segment 8 bases; nucleotides outside the gene matches: 7. The CDR3 runs 13 residues. Germline assignment: CDR1 MNHNS and CDR2 SASEGT. The CDR3 region is CASTGTAVEKLFF. In DNA form, the CDR3 reads TGTGCCAGCACGGGGACAGCAGTGGAAAAACTGTTTTTT.

This clonotype was counted many times. J is TRBJ1-4 and V is TRBV19; TRBD1 matches at 7 bases. Germline V lookup: CDR1 LNHDA, CDR2 SQIVND (reference sequence). The CDR3 covers 15 residues. J was trimmed by 0 bases and V by 9 bases; bases with no gene match: 7. CDR3 protein: CASRDRAATNEKLFF. In nucleotides, the CDR3 is TGTGCCAGCCGGGACAGAGCTGCAACTAATGAAAAACTGTTTTTT. Full variable domain (missing parts from reference TRBV19 and TRBJ1-4): DGGITQSPKYLFRKEGQNVTLSCEQNLNHDAMYWYRQDPGQGLRLIYYSQIVNDFQKGDIAEGYSVSREKKESFPLTVTSAQKNPTAFYLCASRDRAATNEKLFFGSGTQLSVL.

This clonotype was picked up one time. V is TRBV10-3 and J is TRBJ2-1; maybe TRBD2 (5 bases). The germline V gene encodes CDR1 ENHRY and CDR2 SYGVKD. This CDR3 spans 13 amino acids. V lost 0 bases, J lost 12 bases, and 12 bases lay in between. The CDR3 DNA reads TGTGCCATCAGTGAGTCTAAGAGCGGTGTGCAGTTCTTC. Encoded protein: CAISESKSGVQFF.

This clonotype was recorded many times. The DNA of the CDR3 is TGTGCCAGCAGCCTCCGGGACTACTCCTCCTACGAGCAGTACTTC. Translated: CASSLRDYSSYEQYF. This chain joins TRBV6-2 or TRBV6-3 and TRBJ2-7, with 7 positions matching TRBD2. Unmatched junction bases numbered 8, after V lost 6 bases and J lost 0 bases. The germline V gene encodes CDR1 MNHEY and CDR2 SVGEGT. The CDR3 runs to 15 residues.

Comment on this clonotype: A read error is likely, as this CDR3 ends without the conserved phenylalanine or tryptophan. The DNA is omitted, as the CDR3 cannot be located on it reliably, and the CDR3 follows TCRdb's listing. The chain recombines TRBV2 with TRBJ2-5; the D call in the table, TRBD1, was not verified against the DNA. Germline V gene sequence: CDR1 SNHLY, CDR2 FYNNEI. The length of the CDR3 is 15 amino acids, counting both ends. CDR3 region: CASSSGSEQGYAPGS.

Comments on this clonotype: At one boundary the junction diverges from the germline segment, which might be a read error. The chain employs TRBV7-3 and TRBJ2-1, with 9 positions matching TRBD2. The CDR3 loop spans 16 amino acids. CDR1 SGHTA and CDR2 FQGTGA come from the germline V gene. The CDR3 loop reads CASGLGRLAGTDEQFF. Written as DNA, the CDR3 is TGTGCCAGCGGCTTGGGGAGGCTAGCGGGAACTGATGAGCAGTTCTTC.

The sample holds many counts of this clonotype. One base away lies a much larger clone, so this may be a sequencing read error. This chain connects TRBV7-9 to TRBJ1-3; no clear D. This CDR3 is 16 amino acids long. Looked up from germline, CDR1 is SEHNR and CDR2 is FQNEAQ (reference sequence). The CDR3, as DNA: TGTGCCAGCAGCTTAGCCGGCACAAACTCTGGAAACACCCTATATTTT. It translates to CASSLAGTNSGNTLYF. The whole variable domain, remainder taken from reference TRBV7-9 and TRBJ1-3, is DTGVSQNPRHKITKRGQNVTFRCDPISEHNRLYWYRQTLGQGPEFLTYFQNEAQLEKSRLLSDRFSAERPKGSFSTLEIQRTEQGDSAMYLCASSLAGTNSGNTLYFGEGSWLTVV.

In its sample, this clonotype was seen many times. The chain uses TRBV4-1 and TRBJ2-2, with D uncertain. CDR3 length equals 14 residues. The V gene's germline CDR1 is MGHRA and CDR2 YSYEKL. V was clipped by 1 base and J by 5 bases, with 8 bases between them. CDR3 loop: CASSQVWRTGELFF. The DNA of the CDR3 is TGCGCCAGCAGCCAAGTTTGGCGGACCGGGGAGCTGTTTTTT.